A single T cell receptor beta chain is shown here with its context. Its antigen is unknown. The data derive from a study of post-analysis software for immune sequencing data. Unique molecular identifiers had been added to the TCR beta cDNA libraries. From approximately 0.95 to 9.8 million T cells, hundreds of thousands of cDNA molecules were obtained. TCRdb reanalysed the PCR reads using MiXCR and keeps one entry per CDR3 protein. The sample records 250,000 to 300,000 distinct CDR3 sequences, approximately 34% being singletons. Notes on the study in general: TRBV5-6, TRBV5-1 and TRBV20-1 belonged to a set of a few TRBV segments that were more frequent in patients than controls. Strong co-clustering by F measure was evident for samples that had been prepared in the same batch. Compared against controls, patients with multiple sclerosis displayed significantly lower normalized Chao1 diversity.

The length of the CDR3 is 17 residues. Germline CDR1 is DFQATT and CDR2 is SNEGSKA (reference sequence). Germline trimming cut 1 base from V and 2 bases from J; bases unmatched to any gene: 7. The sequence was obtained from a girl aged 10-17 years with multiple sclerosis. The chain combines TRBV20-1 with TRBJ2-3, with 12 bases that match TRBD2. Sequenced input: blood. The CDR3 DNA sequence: TGCAGTGCTAGAGTCCGAGGACTAGCGGGGCACACAGATACGCAGTATTTT. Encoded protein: CSARVRGLAGHTDTQYF.